This T cell receptor beta chain was profiled in a study of T cells after yellow fever vaccination. Across the whole study: Fractions of low cell number were prepared using SMART-Seq v4 Ultra Low Input. Points from the study as a whole: Clonotypes found in both CD4 and CD8 compartments made up a small share. Once the booster was given, most primary-vaccination clones reappeared, at over 95% for CD4 and over 75% for CD8.

Trimming pared 5 bases from V and 0 bases from J, leaving 12 bases between. In germline, CDR1 is MGHRA, CDR2 YSYEKL. The CDR3 is 15 amino acids. To note about this clonotype: The antigen remains unidentified.

TCRdb called the 5' RACE reads again in MiXCR, with one record for every CDR3 protein. Of 150,000 to 200,000 distinct CDR3 sequences in the sample, approximately 11% were seen once. The source material was CD8+ T cells sorted from PBMCs, sampled 15 days after the yellow fever booster vaccination. The V gene is TRBV4-1, the J gene TRBJ2-3; D is perhaps TRBD1 (5 bases). The sequence was collected from a young man who received the YFV17D yellow fever vaccine. The CDR3 region is CASSSTQASTDTQYF. CDR3 nucleotides: TGCGCCAGCAGCTCCACACAGGCTAGCACAGATACGCAGTATTTT.